The clone carrying this T cell receptor beta chain showed up many times. What it recognizes is unknown. Uncontrolled infection, other autoimmune disease, pregnancy or lactation disqualified patients from enrolment. PBMCs came from roughly 10 ml fresh peripheral blood. The data were obtained in a study of T cells in Graves' hyperthyroidism and ophthalmopathy. Study-wide context: Peripheral blood collection took place at initial diagnosis, before any treatment. Study-wide points: A model built on 13 V-J features separated ophthalmopathy from stable hyperthyroidism.

The CDR3 spans 14 residues. Trimming took off 4 bases at V and 4 bases at J, with 16 bases between the two ends. From germline, CDR1 is GTSNPN and CDR2 SVGIG (reference sequence). TCR beta CDR3 sequences were amplified from RNA transcripts. HTBI primers were used for first-round RT-PCR of the TCR CDR3. TCRdb processed the multiplex PCR reads anew with MiXCR; each CDR3 protein has one entry. The sample carries about half a million distinct CDR3 sequences, roughly 15% recorded once. This TCR was recovered from a woman aged 30 to 39 with Graves' ophthalmopathy. The chain combines TRBV30 with TRBJ1-1; perhaps TRBD1 as D (6 bases). The specimen sequenced was blood. The CDR3: CAWNVWDISTEAFF. CDR3 in DNA: TGTGCCTGGAATGTCTGGGACATCAGCACTGAAGCTTTCTTT.